Shown below are 5 T cell receptor beta chains from a single sample sequenced in a study of blood T cell repertoires in COVID-19. Data came from immunoSEQ multiplex PCR; TCRdb stores just in-frame clones and leaves some out. The data show some 99,000 clones, 70% to 90% seen once. Sequences were obtained from peripheral blood. These receptor sequences come from a woman between 55 and 75 years old in a cohort sampled during active or convalescent COVID-19.

The V call is TRBV3-1 (or the pseudogene TRBV3-2), the J call TRBJ2-2; TRBD2 matches at 10 bases. J lost 8 bases, V lost 0 bases, and 9 bases had no gene match. The CDR3 covers 17 residues. CDR1 is LGHDT and CDR2 is YNNKEL in the germline V gene (reference sequence). DNA of the CDR3: TGTGCCAGCAGCCAAGACCGGCTAGCGGGAGAGGCTGGGGAGCTGTTTTTT. It yields the protein CASSQDRLAGEAGELFF.

This chain uses TRBV30 with TRBJ1-2, with 7 bases lining up with TRBD1. The CDR3 is 14 residues long. V was clipped by 4 bases and J by 4 bases; unmatched bases: 9. Germline assignment: CDR1 GTSNPN and CDR2 SVGIG (reference sequence). The DNA of the CDR3 is TGTGCCTGGAAACTTCGCCGGGACAGCTATGGCTACACCTTC. Its protein product is CAWKLRRDSYGYTF.

The V gene is TRBV7-9, the J gene TRBJ1-1; no clear D gene. There are 14 residues in the CDR3. V was cut by 4 bases and J by 2 bases, with 11 bases left in between. The germline V gene has CDR1 SEHNR and CDR2 FQNEAQ (reference sequence). The CDR3 region has the DNA TGTGCCAGCAGCTCTCTGGCGGGTAACACTGAAGCTTTCTTT. It specifies CASSSLAGNTEAFF.

The rearrangement uses TRBV4-1 and TRBJ1-1, with D possibly matching TRBD1 (5 bases). Germline CDR1 MGHRA, CDR2 YSYEKL. Trimming shortened V by 0 bases and J by 11 bases, and 10 bases separated the two germline ends. The CDR3 runs 12 residues. CDR3 DNA: TGCGCCAGCAGCCAAGAAGGGCAGGGTGCTTTCTTT. Protein product: CASSQEGQGAFF.

V is TRBV10-3 and J is TRBJ1-2; no firm D call. Germline V gives CDR1 ENHRY, CDR2 SYGVKD. Between the trimmed V and J ends, which lost 3 bases and 1 base, there was a span of 9 bases. The CDR3 is 14 residues long. As DNA, the CDR3 is TGTGCCATCAGTGATTTTGTCGGTAACTATGGCTACACCTTC. Translated, it gives CAISDFVGNYGYTF.